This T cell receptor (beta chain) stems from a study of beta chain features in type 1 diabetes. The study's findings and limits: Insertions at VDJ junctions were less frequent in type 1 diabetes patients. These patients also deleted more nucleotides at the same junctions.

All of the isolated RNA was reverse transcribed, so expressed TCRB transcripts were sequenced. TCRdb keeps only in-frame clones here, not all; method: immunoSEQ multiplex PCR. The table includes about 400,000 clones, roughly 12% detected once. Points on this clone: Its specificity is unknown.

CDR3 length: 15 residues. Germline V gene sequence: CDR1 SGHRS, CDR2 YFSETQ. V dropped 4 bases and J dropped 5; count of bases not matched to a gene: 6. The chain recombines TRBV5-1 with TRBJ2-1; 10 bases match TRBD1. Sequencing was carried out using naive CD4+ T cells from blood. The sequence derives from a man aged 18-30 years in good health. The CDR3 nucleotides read TGCGCCAGCAGCCTGGGACAGGGGATCCACAATGAGCAGTTCTTC. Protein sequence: CASSLGQGIHNEQFF.